The sequence of this TCR beta chain was determined in a study of CD8 T cells in ankylosing spondylitis. Study results and limitations: CD8+ disease-linked clones were present at relatively low frequencies in blood. Some of the motif variants had earlier been found in reactive arthritis patients' fluid and blood. Within ankylosing spondylitis blood, a TCR beta motif made up of seven to nine highly homologous variants appeared to be characteristic. There was reportedly significant enrichment of clones that were disease-linked in matched ankylosing spondylitis synovial fluid.

The TCR beta libraries were generated through quantitative 5'-RACE incorporating molecular barcodes. One entry per CDR3 protein, called by TCRdb with MiXCR from the 5' RACE reads. The sample records about 390,000 distinct CDR3 sequences, about 20% being singletons. Germline values: CDR1 LNHDA, CDR2 SQIVND (reference sequence). Trimming pared 3 bases from V and 5 bases from J, leaving 16 bases between. The CDR3 runs 15 residues. Notes on this clonotype: Its specificity is unknown.

The sample comprised blood, either unsorted or a sorted T cell fraction (not recorded which). V gene TRBV19 combines with J gene TRBJ2-5, with D perhaps matching TRBD2 (6 bases). This sequence originates from a male donor with ankylosing spondylitis. The CDR3 spells CASSISAGHVETQYF. The CDR3 DNA sequence: TGTGCCAGTAGTATCTCAGCGGGTCATGTGGAGACCCAGTACTTC.